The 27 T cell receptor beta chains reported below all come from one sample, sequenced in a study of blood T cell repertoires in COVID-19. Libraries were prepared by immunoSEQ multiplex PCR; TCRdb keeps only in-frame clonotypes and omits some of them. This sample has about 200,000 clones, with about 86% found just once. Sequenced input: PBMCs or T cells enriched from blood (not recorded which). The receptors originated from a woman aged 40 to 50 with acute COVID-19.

CDR3: CASSLKGAAGLYYNEQFF. CDR3 in DNA: TGTGCCAGCAGCTTAAAGGGGGCCGCTGGCTTATACTACAATGAGCAGTTCTTC. The V gene is TRBV7-6, the J gene TRBJ2-1, with TRBD1 identical over 7 bases. CDR3 length: 18 residues. Losses at the gene ends were 2 bases for V and 3 bases for J; bases not matched to a gene: 13. Germline V gene sequence: CDR1 SGHVS, CDR2 FNYEAQ.

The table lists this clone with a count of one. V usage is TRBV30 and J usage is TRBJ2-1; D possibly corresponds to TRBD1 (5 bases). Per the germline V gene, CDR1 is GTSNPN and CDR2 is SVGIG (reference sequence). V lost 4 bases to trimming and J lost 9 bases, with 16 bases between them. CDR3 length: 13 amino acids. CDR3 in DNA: TGTGCCTGGACAACCCAGGGCTTGAGTGAGCAGTTCTTC. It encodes CAWTTQGLSEQFF.

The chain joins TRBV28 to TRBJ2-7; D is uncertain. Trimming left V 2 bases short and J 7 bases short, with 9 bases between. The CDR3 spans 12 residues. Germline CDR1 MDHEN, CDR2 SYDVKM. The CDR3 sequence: CASSLISLEQYF. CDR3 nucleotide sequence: TGTGCCAGCAGTTTAATCTCACTGGAGCAGTACTTC.

The CDR3 sequence is CASSGLKQGTVRGNQPQHF. The CDR3 DNA sequence: TGTGCCAGTAGTGGGCTTAAACAGGGAACGGTTAGGGGCAATCAGCCCCAGCATTTT. The V and J genes are TRBV19 and TRBJ1-5; maybe TRBD1 (6 bases). The germline CDR1 and CDR2 sequences are LNHDA and SQIVND (reference sequence). V lost 5 bases to trimming and J lost 2 bases, with 25 bases between them. This CDR3 is built from 19 residues.

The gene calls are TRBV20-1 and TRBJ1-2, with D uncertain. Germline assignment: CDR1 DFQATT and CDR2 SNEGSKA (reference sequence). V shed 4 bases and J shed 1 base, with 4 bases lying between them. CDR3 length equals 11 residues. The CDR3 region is CSAIFNYGYTF. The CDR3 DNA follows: TGCAGTGCTATCTTTAACTATGGCTACACCTTC.

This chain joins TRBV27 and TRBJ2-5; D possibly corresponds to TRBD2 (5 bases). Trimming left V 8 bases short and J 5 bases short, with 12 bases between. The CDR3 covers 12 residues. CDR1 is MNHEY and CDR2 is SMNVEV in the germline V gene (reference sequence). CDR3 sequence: CASSGLGETQYF. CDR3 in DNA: TGTGCCAGCTCCGGACTGGGGGAGACCCAGTACTTC.

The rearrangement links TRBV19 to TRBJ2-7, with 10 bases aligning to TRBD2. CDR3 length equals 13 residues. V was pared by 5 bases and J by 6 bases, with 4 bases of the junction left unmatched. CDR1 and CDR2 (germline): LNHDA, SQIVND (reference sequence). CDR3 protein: CASSPSGRTEQYF. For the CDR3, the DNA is TGTGCCAGTAGTCCTAGCGGGAGAACCGAGCAGTACTTC. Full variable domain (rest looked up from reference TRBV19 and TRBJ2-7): DGGITQSPKYLFRKEGQNVTLSCEQNLNHDAMYWYRQDPGQGLRLIYYSQIVNDFQKGDIAEGYSVSREKKESFPLTVTSAQKNPTAFYLCASSPSGRTEQYFGPGTRLTVT.

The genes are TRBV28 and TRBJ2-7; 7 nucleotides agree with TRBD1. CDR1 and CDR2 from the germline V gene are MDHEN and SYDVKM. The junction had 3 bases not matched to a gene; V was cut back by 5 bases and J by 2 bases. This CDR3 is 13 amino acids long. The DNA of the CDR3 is TGTGCCAGCAGTCATACAGGGGCCTACGAGCAGTACTTC. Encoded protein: CASSHTGAYEQYF.

The CDR3 region is CASSYQVAGFPYEQYF. CDR3 bases: TGTGCCAGCAGTTACCAGGTAGCGGGCTTCCCCTACGAGCAGTACTTC. The J gene is TRBJ2-7, the V gene TRBV6-5; 7 bases map to TRBD2. Losses at the gene ends were 2 bases for V and 2 bases for J; bases not matched to a gene: 9. The CDR3 sequence is 16 residues long. Germline values: CDR1 MNHEY, CDR2 SVGAGI.

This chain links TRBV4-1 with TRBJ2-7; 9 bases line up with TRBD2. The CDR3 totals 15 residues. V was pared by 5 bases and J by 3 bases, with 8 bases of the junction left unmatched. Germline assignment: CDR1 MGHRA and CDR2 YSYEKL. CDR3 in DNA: TGCGCCAGCAGCTTCCGGACTAGCGATAACTACGAGCAGTACTTC. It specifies CASSFRTSDNYEQYF.

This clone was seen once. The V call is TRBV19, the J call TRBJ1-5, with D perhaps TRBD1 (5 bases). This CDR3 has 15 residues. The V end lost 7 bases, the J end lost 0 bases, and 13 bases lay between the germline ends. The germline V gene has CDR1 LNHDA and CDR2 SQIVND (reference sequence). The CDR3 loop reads CASTDRMYSNQPQHF. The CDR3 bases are TGTGCCAGTACTGACAGAATGTATAGCAATCAGCCCCAGCATTTT.

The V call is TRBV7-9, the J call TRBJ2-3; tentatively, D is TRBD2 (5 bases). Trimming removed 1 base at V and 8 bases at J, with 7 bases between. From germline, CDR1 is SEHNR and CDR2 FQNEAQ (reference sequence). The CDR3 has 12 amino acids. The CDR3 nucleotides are TGTGCCAGCAGCTTAGACGGGGTTACGCAGTATTTT. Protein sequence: CASSLDGVTQYF.

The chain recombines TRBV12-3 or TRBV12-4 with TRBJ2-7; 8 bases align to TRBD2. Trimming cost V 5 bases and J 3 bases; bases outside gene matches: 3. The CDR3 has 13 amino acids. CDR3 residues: CASSRTSGYEQYF. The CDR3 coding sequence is TGTGCCAGCAGTCGCACTAGCGGCTACGAGCAGTACTTC.

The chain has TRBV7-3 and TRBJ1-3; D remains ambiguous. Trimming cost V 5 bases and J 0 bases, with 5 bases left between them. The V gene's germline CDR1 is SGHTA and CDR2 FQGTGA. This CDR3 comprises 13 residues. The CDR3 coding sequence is TGTGCCAGCAGCCCTTCCTCTGGAAACACCATATATTTT. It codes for CASSPSSGNTIYF.

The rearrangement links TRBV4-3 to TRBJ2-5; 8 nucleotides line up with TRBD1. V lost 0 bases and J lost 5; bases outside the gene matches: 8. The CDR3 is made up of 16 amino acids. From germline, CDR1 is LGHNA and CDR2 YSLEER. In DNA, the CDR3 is TGCGCCAGCAGCCAAGATCATAGGCAGGGGGCTGAGACCCAGTACTTC. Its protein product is CASSQDHRQGAETQYF.

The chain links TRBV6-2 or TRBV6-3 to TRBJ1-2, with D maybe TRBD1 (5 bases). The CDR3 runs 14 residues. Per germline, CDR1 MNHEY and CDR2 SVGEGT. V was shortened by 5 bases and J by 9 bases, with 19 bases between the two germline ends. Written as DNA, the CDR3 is TGTGCCAGCAGTGGATCTGGGAAGGGGAGGAGCTACACCTTC. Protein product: CASSGSGKGRSYTF.

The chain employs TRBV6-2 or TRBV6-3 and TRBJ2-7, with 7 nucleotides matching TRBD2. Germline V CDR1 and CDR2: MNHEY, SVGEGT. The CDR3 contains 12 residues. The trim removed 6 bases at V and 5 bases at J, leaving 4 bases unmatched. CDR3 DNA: TGTGCCAGCAGCAGACTAGCCGACGAGCAGTACTTC. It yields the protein CASSRLADEQYF.

Here the CDR3 DNA reads TGTGCCAGCAGTTCCGTCAGCGGGGGTACCTACGAGCAGTACTTC. It is translated as CASSSVSGGTYEQYF. The chain employs TRBV6-5 and TRBJ2-7; 8 bases are shared with TRBD2. The CDR3 has 15 residues. V gave up 4 bases and J gave up 2 bases; unmatched junction bases: 7. The germline CDR1 and CDR2 sequences are MNHEY and SVGAGI.

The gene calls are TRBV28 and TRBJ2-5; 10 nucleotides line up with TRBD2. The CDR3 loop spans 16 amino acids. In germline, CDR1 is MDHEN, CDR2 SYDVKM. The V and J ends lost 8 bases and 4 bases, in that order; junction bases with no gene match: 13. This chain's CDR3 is CASWGEGRTSGETQYF. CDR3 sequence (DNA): TGTGCCAGCTGGGGGGAGGGGCGGACTAGCGGAGAGACCCAGTACTTC.

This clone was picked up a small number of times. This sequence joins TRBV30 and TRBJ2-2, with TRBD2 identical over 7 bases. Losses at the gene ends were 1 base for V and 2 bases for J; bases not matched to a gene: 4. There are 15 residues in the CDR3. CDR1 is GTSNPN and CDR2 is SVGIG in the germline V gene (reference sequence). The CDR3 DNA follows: TGTGCCTGGAGTGAGGGGACTATTAACACCGGGGAGCTGTTTTTT. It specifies CAWSEGTINTGELFF. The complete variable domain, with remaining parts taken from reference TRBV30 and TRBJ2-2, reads SQTIHQWPATLVQPVGSPLSLECTVEGTSNPNLYWYRQAAGRGLQLLFYSVGIGQISSEVPQNLSASRPQDRQFILSSKKLLLSDSGFYLCAWSEGTINTGELFFGEGSRLTVL.

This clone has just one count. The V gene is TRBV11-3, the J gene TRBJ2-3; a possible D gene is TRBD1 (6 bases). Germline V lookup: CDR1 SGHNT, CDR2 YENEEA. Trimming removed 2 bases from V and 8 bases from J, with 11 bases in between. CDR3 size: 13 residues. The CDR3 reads CASSLNRESTQYF. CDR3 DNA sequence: TGTGCCAGCAGCTTAAACAGGGAGAGTACGCAGTATTTT.

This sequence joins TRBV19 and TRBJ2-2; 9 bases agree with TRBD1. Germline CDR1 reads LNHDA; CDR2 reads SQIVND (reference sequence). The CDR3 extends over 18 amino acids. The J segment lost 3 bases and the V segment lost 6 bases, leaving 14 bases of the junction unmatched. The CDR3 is CASSWTVQGAQHTGELFF. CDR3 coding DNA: TGTGCCAGTAGCTGGACAGTACAGGGGGCGCAGCACACCGGGGAGCTGTTTTTT.

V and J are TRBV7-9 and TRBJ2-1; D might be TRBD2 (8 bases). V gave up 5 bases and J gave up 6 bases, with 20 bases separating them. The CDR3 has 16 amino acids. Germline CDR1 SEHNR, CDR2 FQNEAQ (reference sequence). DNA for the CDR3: TGTGCCAGCAGCACCCAGGGGGGGCGGGAGGTCAATGAGCAGTTCTTC. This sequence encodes CASSTQGGREVNEQFF. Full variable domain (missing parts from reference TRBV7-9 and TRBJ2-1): DTGVSQNPRHKITKRGQNVTFRCDPISEHNRLYWYRQTLGQGPEFLTYFQNEAQLEKSRLLSDRFSAERPKGSFSTLEIQRTEQGDSAMYLCASSTQGGREVNEQFFGPGTRLTVL.

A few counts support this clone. The DNA of the CDR3 is TGTGCCATCTCTCGGACTAGCGAGATCAATGAGCAGTTCTTC. Translation: CAISRTSEINEQFF. The chain carries TRBV10-3 and TRBJ2-1, with 9 bases fitting TRBD2. CDR3 size: 14 residues. Trimming cost V 8 bases and J 6 bases; bases outside gene matches: 8. In germline, CDR1 is ENHRY, CDR2 SYGVKD.

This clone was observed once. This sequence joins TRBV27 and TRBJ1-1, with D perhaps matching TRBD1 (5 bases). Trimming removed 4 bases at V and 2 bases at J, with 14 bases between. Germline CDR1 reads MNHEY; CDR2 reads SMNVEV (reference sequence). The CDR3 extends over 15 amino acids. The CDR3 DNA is TGTGCCAGCAGTTCAGAACAGACAGATAACACTGAAGCTTTCTTT. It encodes CASSSEQTDNTEAFF.

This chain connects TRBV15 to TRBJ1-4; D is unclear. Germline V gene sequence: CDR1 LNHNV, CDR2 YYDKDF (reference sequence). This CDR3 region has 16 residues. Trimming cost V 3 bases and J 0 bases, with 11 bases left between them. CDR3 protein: CATSSGLIATNEKLFF. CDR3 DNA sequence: TGTGCCACCAGCAGTGGACTGATTGCAACTAATGAAAAACTGTTTTTT.

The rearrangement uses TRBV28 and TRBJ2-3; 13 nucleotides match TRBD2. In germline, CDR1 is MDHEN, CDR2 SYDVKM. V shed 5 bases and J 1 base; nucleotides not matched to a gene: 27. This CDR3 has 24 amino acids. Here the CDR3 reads CASSMRKGRTSGSGESFGTDTQYF. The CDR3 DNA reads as TGTGCCAGCAGTATGAGAAAAGGCAGGACTAGCGGGAGTGGGGAATCCTTTGGCACAGATACGCAGTATTTT.